The 3 T cell receptor beta chains listed next were all sequenced from one sample in a study of cytomegalovirus exposure and HLA in healthy donors. Vbeta (60) and Jbeta (13) primers were used in the PCR. Clones were sequenced by immunoSEQ multiplex PCR, and TCRdb holds only the in-frame ones, with some missing. The data hold about 170,000 clones, with less than 85% observed a single time. Sequencing input: PBMCs. These receptors came from a man younger than 30 in good health and CMV-seronegative.

J is TRBJ2-1 and V is TRBV10-3, with TRBD1 identical over 9 bases. This CDR3 contains 13 residues. In germline, CDR1 is ENHRY, CDR2 SYGVKD. V dropped 7 bases and J dropped 10; count of bases not matched to a gene: 8. CDR3 nucleotide sequence: TGTGCCATCAAGGGACAGGGAGGAGGCGAGCAGTTCTTC. It specifies CAIKGQGGGEQFF.

This clone has only a few counts. The chain uses TRBV10-3 and TRBJ1-4; 8 nucleotides line up with TRBD1. There are 16 residues in the CDR3. Germline trimming cut 3 bases from V and 8 bases from J; bases unmatched to any gene: 11. Per germline, CDR1 ENHRY and CDR2 SYGVKD. This chain's CDR3 is CAISEVLGQGYEKLFF. The CDR3 coding sequence is TGTGCCATCAGTGAAGTATTAGGACAGGGCTACGAAAAACTGTTTTTT.

The V and J genes are TRBV10-3 and TRBJ1-2, with 8 bases identical to TRBD1. The CDR3 sequence is 13 residues long. V dropped 5 bases and J dropped 8; count of bases not matched to a gene: 7. In germline, CDR1 is ENHRY, CDR2 SYGVKD. Here the CDR3 reads CAISKTGDEGYTF. The CDR3 DNA reads TGTGCCATCAGTAAGACAGGGGATGAGGGCTACACCTTC.